This TCR beta chain was captured in a study of T cells in Graves' hyperthyroidism and ophthalmopathy. This clonotype was counted a few times. The CDR3 runs 20 residues. Germline-derived CDR1 and CDR2 are MNHEY and SVGEGT. V dropped 4 bases and J dropped 0 bases, with 25 bases sitting between them. RNA transcripts gave rise to amplified TCR beta CDR3 regions. An initial round of RT-PCR targeting the TCR CDR3 relied on the HTBI primer set. TCRdb reprocessed the multiplex PCR reads with MiXCR, giving one entry per CDR3 protein. The data contain approximately 600,000 distinct CDR3 sequences, roughly 20% of them singletons.

Sequencing was carried out using blood. This receptor was taken from a man younger than 45 with Graves' ophthalmopathy. This rearrangement joins TRBV6-2 or TRBV6-3 to TRBJ2-1; D assignment may be TRBD1 or TRBD2 (5 bases each). Here the CDR3 DNA reads TGTGCCAGCAGTTCCACTTTGCCTCCGAGGGGCGGTAACTCCTACAATGAGCAGTTCTTC. This codes for CASSSTLPPRGGNSYNEQFF.